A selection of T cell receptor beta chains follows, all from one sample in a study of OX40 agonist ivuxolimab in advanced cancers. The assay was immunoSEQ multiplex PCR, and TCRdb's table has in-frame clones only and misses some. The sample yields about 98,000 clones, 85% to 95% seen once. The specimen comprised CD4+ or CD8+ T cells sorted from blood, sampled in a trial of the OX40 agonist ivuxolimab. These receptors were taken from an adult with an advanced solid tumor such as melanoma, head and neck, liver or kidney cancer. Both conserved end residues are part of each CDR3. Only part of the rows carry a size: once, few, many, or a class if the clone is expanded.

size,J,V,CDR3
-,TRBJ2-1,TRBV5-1,CASSFMAGGPFEQFF
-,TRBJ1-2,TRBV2,CASSAEQVLGGYTF
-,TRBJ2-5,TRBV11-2,CASSLGPSKETQYF
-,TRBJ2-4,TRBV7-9,CASSSTRGGLGKNIQYF
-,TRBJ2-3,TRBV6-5,CASSKRLSPQYF
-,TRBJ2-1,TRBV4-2,CASSQEAPTSGPYNEQFF
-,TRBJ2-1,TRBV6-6,CASSYESSYNEQFF
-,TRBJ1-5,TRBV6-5,CASSYSSERTQHF
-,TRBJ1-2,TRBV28,CASSFNRGFGYTF
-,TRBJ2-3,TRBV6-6,CASSYSGRGAQYF
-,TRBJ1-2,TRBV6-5,CASSKTFHGYTF
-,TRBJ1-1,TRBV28,CASSLWGNTEAFF
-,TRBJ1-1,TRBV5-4,CASSLGLSVPEAFF
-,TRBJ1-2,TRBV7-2,CASSLLKGQRTLRLYGYTF
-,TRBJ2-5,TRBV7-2,CASNNDREETQYF
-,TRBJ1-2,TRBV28,CASSPGSTSRNYGYTF
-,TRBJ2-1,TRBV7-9,CASSLALAGAYNEQFF
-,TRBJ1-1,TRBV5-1,CASSFLRGGSTEAFF
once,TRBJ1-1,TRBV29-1,CSAGGGRGSEAFF
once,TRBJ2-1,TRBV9,CASSVGRASYNEQFF
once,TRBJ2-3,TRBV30,CAWSDGQGRTDTQYF
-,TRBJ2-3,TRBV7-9,CASSSPSSGVGGLNTQYF
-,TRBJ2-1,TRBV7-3,CASSQGLAGPNEQFF
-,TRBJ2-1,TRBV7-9,CASSFLLAGFWSEQFF
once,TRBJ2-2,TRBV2,CASSERPNTGELFF
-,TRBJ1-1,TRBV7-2,CASSRQANTEAFF
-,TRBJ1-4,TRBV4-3,CASSQGRATGLTEKLFF
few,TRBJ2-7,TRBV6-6,CASPTGTRHYEQYF
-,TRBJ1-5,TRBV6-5,CASSYSGHQPQHF
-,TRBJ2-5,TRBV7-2,CASSLAFGETQYF
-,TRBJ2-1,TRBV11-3,CASSLEGRSGRPYNEQFF
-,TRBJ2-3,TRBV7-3,CASSSQARAQQYF
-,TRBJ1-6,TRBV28,CATTLGGYTYNSPLHF
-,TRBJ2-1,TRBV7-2,CASSSYSGGAGNEQFF
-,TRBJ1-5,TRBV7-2,CASSRSREQPQHF
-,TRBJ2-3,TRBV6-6,CASGLAGYDTQYF
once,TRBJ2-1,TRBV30,CAWSVAGSIYNEQFF
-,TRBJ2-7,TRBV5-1,CASESSGTGVGEQYF
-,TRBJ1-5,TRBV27,CASRYSNQPQHF
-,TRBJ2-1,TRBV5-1,CASSLQLAGQNYNEQFF